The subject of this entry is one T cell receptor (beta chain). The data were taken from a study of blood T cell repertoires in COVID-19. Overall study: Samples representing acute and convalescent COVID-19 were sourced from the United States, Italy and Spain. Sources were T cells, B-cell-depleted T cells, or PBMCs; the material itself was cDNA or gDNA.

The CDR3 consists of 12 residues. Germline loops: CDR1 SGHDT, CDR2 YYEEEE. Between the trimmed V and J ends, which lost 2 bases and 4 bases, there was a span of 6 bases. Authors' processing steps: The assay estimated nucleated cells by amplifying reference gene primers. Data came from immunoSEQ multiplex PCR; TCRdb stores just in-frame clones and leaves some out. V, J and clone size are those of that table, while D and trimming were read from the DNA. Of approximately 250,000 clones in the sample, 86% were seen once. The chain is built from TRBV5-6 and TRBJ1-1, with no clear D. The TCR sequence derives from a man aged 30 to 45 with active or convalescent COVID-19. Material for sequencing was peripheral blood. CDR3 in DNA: TGTGCCAGCAGCTTAGTGAGCACTGAAGCTTTCTTT. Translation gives CASSLVSTEAFF.